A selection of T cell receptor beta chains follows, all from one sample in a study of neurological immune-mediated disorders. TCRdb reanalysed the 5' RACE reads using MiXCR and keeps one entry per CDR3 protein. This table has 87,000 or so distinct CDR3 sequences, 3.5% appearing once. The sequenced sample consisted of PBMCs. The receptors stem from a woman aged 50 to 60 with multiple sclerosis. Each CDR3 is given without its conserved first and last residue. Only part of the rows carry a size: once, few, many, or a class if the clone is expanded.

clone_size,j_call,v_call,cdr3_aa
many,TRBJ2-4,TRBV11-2,ASSISLPAKNIQY
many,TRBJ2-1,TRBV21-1,ASTRPGPSSYNEQF
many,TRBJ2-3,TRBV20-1,SARGTSGGLDTQY
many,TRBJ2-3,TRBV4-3,ASSRRTLADTQY
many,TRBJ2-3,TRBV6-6,ASSKTSGGYSVDTQY
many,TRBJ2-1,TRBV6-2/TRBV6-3,ATQRGSSYNEQF
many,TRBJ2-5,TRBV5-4,ASSLWGAGETQY
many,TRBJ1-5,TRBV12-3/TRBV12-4,ASSARFRDRNSNQPQH
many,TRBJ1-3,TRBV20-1,SARDVRSSGNTIY
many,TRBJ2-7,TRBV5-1,ASSLHSGDTHSYEQY
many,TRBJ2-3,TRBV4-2,ASSQEGSSFTDTQY
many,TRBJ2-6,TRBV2,ASSPDRGYGANVLT
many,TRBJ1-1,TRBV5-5,ATSTGTAGEAF
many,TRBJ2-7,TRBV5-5,ASSPGKAYEQY
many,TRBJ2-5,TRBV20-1,SARVAGGLETQY
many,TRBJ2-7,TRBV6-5,ASSYGGSGYSSYEQY
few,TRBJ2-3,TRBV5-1,ASSFAADTQY
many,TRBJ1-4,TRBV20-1,SARYSGSEKLF
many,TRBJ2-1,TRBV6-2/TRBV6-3,ASSVSGDSYNEQF
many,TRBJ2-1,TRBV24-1,ATSDPLAGGYNEQF
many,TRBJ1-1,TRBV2,ASSERRGNTEAF
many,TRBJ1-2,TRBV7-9,ASRSAGIGGYT
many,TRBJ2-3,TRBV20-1,SAPKRGGTDTQY
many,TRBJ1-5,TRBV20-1,SARDVGQGASKTQN
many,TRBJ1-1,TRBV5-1,ASSFGRTGLNTEAF
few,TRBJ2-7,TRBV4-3,ASSQDILGQGYEQY
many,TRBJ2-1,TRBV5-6,ASSHQRGGLYEQF
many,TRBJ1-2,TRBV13,ASSPRTGGFGYT
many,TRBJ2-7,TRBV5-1,ASSLEGQGYEQY
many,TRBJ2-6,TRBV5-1,ASSLSFGEGGANVLT
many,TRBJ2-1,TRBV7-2,ASSQSGGWYNEQF
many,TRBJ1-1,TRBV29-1,SVHGEMNTEAF
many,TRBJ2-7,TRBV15,ATSRDHLSSYEQY
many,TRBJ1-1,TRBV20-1,SATVVTNTEAF
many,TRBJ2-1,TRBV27,ASSRPTSGGAGGSYNEQF
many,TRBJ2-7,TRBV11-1,ASSFKPGQGSYEQY
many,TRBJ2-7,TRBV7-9,ASSATPTYTYEQY
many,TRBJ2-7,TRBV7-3,ASSASGTGNEQY
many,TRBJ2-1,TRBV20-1,SARPSGEDNEQF
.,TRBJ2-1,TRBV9,ASSVGAGGGNEQF
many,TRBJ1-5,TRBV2,ASLAQGGNQPQH
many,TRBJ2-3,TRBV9,ASSPPGGEFDTQY
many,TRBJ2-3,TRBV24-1,ATSDLAGGDTDTQY
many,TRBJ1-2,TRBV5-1,ASSLPGSDPGYT
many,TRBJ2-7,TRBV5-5,ASSSQPRDRAYEQY
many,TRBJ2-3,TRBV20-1,SARVAGGPTDTQY